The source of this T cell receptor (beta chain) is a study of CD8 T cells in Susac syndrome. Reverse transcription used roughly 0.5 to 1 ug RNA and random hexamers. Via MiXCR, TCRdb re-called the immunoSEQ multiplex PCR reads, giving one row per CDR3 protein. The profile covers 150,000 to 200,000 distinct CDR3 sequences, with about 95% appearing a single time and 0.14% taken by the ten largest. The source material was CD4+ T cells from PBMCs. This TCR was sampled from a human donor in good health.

The CDR3 loop reads CSVGYRGLYEKLFF. Here the CDR3 DNA reads TGCAGCGTTGGCTATCGGGGGTTGTATGAAAAACTGTTTTTT. The chain carries TRBV29-1 and TRBJ1-4; possibly TRBD1 for D (5 bases). This CDR3 contains 14 residues. V was pared by 4 bases and J by 6 bases, with 15 bases between. Germline CDR1 is SQVTM and CDR2 is ANQGSEA.